This T cell receptor beta chain was obtained from a study of vaccination and CD4 T cells after COVID-19. Overall study results and limits: Spike mono-reactivity marked 304 of 307 vaccine-specific clones in convalescent patients.

The CDR3 is made up of 15 amino acids. Trimming cost V 10 bases and J 4 bases; bases outside gene matches: 10. The germline V gene has CDR1 MDHEN and CDR2 SYDVKM. Regarding this clonotype: Its antigen is unidentified.

Stated treatment: roughly 11-day PBMC culture with coronavirus spike peptide pools or control peptides (ViraFEST assay). CD4+ T cells that had been cultured provided DNA sequenced with the Oncomine TCR Beta short-read assay. TCRdb re-analysed the PCR reads in MiXCR, keeping a single row per CDR3 protein. The repertoire holds more than 8,000 distinct CDR3 sequences, with about 81% as singletons. This TCR derives from a human donor who had recovered from COVID-19. The sequenced sample was CD4+ T cells from blood, cultured in vitro. The rearrangement joins TRBV28 to TRBJ1-2; 12 bases agree with TRBD1. The CDR3 region has the DNA TGTGCCACCTCTCGAGGGACAGGGGGCCTCTATGGCTACACCTTC. As protein: CATSRGTGGLYGYTF.